Shown below are 10 T cell receptor beta chains from a single sample sequenced in a study of cytomegalovirus exposure and HLA in healthy donors. 13 Jbeta primers and 60 Vbeta primers were used for the PCR. The method was immunoSEQ multiplex PCR; TCRdb's version includes in-frame clones alone and lacks a portion of them. The data show more than 130,000 clones, around three quarters seen once. The specimen sequenced was PBMCs. The receptors originated from a man aged 35 to 55 in good health and CMV-seropositive.

A few counts support this clone. The J gene is TRBJ2-1, the V gene TRBV6-4; TRBD2 is a possible D gene (7 bases). The CDR3 has 16 amino acids. Trimming removed 3 bases at V and 1 base at J, with 13 bases between. The V gene's germline CDR1 is MRHNA and CDR2 SNTAGT. The CDR3 reads CASSEGGGASYNEQFF. The CDR3 coding sequence is TGTGCCAGCAGTGAAGGAGGGGGGGCTTCCTACAATGAGCAGTTCTTC.

This chain's CDR3 is CASSQAGRPEDTEAFF. DNA of the CDR3: TGTGCCAGCAGCCAAGCCGGGCGACCGGAGGACACTGAAGCTTTCTTT. This rearrangement joins TRBV4-2 to TRBJ1-1; no definite D call. The CDR3 has 16 residues. V lost 1 base to trimming and J lost 3 bases, with 15 bases between them. Germline V CDR1 and CDR2: LGHNA, YNFKEQ.

This rearrangement joins TRBV29-1 to TRBJ1-3, with 8 nucleotides matching TRBD1. Losses at the gene ends were 7 bases for V and 6 bases for J; bases not matched to a gene: 8. This CDR3 spans 13 amino acids. The V gene's germline CDR1 is SQVTM and CDR2 ANQGSEA. The chain's CDR3 is CSADGQGENTIYF. CDR3 DNA: TGCAGCGCGGACGGACAGGGTGAAAACACCATATATTTT.

This chain uses TRBV4-3 with TRBJ2-7; no clear D. V shed 4 bases and J shed 6 bases, with 7 bases lying between them. This CDR3 contains 11 residues. Looked up from germline, CDR1 is LGHNA and CDR2 is YSLEER. The CDR3 sequence is CASSPTGEQYF. The CDR3 region has the DNA TGCGCCAGCAGCCCCACTGGCGAGCAGTACTTC.

The chain couples TRBV28 to TRBJ2-7, with TRBD1 matching over 7 bases. Per the germline V gene, CDR1 is MDHEN and CDR2 is SYDVKM. V dropped 8 bases and J dropped 3; count of bases not matched to a gene: 10. There are 14 residues in the CDR3. CDR3 region: CASAMGWDSYEQYF. CDR3 DNA: TGTGCCAGCGCGATGGGATGGGACAGCTACGAGCAGTACTTC. Full variable domain (rest looked up from reference TRBV28 and TRBJ2-7): DVKVTQSSRYLVKRTGEKVFLECVQDMDHENMFWYRQDPGLGLRLIYFSYDVKMKEKGDIPEGYSVSREKKERFSLILESASTNQTSMYLCASAMGWDSYEQYFGPGTRLTVT.

The rearrangement joins TRBV28 to TRBJ2-5, with 8 nucleotides matching TRBD1. Near its end, the DNA agrees better with TRBJ2-7, so the J call may be wrong. The CDR3 sequence is 15 residues long. The V gene's germline CDR1 is MDHEN and CDR2 SYDVKM. CDR3 bases: TGTGCCAGCAGTACCGAGACAGGGGTACCCTACGAGCAGTACTTC. It specifies CASSTETGVPYEQYF.

The CDR3 DNA reads TGTGCCAGCAGCTTAGGTGCGGGAGGGAGCTACGAGCAGTACTTC. Amino acid sequence: CASSLGAGGSYEQYF. This chain links TRBV7-8 with TRBJ2-7; TRBD2 matches at 9 bases. The ends lost 1 base at V and 3 bases at J; junction bases unmatched: 4. Germline assignment: CDR1 SGHVS and CDR2 FQNEAQ. The CDR3 has 15 residues.

V and J are TRBV19 and TRBJ1-1; no reliable D call. Germline V gene data show CDR1 as LNHDA and CDR2 as SQIVND (reference sequence). Trimming left V 6 bases short and J 4 bases short, with 24 bases between. This CDR3 spans 17 amino acids. CDR3 protein: CASRAGFLGESGTEAFF. In nucleotides, the CDR3 is TGTGCCAGTAGAGCTGGGTTTTTGGGAGAGAGTGGCACTGAAGCTTTCTTT.

The chain is built from TRBV5-1 and TRBJ2-2; the D gene is possibly TRBD1 (5 bases). Deletions cut 1 base from V and 4 bases from J, with 11 bases between. The CDR3 sequence is 15 residues long. CDR1 is SGHRS, CDR2 YFSETQ, per germline. In nucleotides, the CDR3 is TGCGCCAGCAGCTTGAGTCAGGGCCGCACCGGGGAGCTGTTTTTT. Encoded protein: CASSLSQGRTGELFF. Full variable domain (rest looked up from reference TRBV5-1 and TRBJ2-2): KAGVTQTPRYLIKTRGQQVTLSCSPISGHRSVSWYQQTPGQGLQFLFEYFSETQRNKGNFPGRFSGRQFSNSRSEMNVSTLELGDSALYLCASSLSQGRTGELFFGEGSRLTVL.

This sequence joins TRBV29-1 and TRBJ2-1, with 14 bases fitting TRBD2. CDR1 SQVTM and CDR2 ANQGSEA come from the germline V gene. This CDR3 spans 18 amino acids. The V segment lost 8 bases and the J segment 4 bases; nucleotides outside the gene matches: 16. The CDR3 is CSSTGLAGGGSLYNEQFF. CDR3 nucleotides: TGCAGCTCCACCGGACTAGCGGGAGGTGGGTCTCTTTACAATGAGCAGTTCTTC.